This record looks at one T cell receptor beta chain sequence and its context. The repertoire was sequenced with immunoSEQ multiplex PCR; TCRdb's copy has only in-frame clones and lacks some. Of about 210,000 clones in the sample, around four fifths were seen once. This sample stems from a study of blood T cell repertoires in COVID-19. J lost 4 bases, V lost 5 bases, and 4 bases had no gene match. The germline V gene encodes CDR1 MDHEN and CDR2 SYDVKM. The CDR3 extends over 14 amino acids. The sample was peripheral blood. V is TRBV28 and J is TRBJ2-1, with TRBD2 matching over 8 bases. The TCR sequence derives from a man aged 55 to 69 with COVID-19, enrolled during active disease. In DNA form, the CDR3 reads TGTGCCAGCAGTGATAGCGGGACATACAATGAGCAGTTCTTC. Its protein product is CASSDSGTYNEQFF.